The 30 T cell receptor beta chains below were found in one sample sequenced in a study of T cell changes during pregnancy in multiple sclerosis. Assay used: immunoSEQ multiplex PCR; TCRdb lists only in-frame clones, some missing. This sample has about 40,000 clones, with about 85% found just once. The sequencing used CD4+ T cells from peripheral blood mononuclear cells, collected after pregnancy. These receptors all stem from a female donor with multiple sclerosis, enrolled in a pregnancy study.

This chain uses TRBV18 with TRBJ2-7; D may be TRBD1 (5 bases). Germline CDR1 and CDR2: KGHSH and LQKENI. V lost 3 bases and J 3 bases, leaving 9 bases between the germline ends. The CDR3 consists of 13 residues. Here the CDR3 reads CASSPSQVYEQYF. CDR3 DNA: TGTGCCAGCTCACCGTCACAGGTCTACGAGCAGTACTTC.

The chain recombines TRBV10-3 with TRBJ1-4; tentative D call: TRBD1 (6 bases). This CDR3 contains 16 residues. Looked up from germline, CDR1 is ENHRY and CDR2 is SYGVKD. Trimming removed 5 bases at V and 8 bases at J, with 21 bases between. The CDR3 nucleotides read TGTGCCATCAGTCTAAATTCCTTCGACAGGATAGAAAAACTGTTTTTT. The encoded protein is CAISLNSFDRIEKLFF.

The chain employs TRBV5-6 and TRBJ1-1; D might be TRBD1 (6 bases). This CDR3 region has 15 residues. The germline V gene has CDR1 SGHDT and CDR2 YYEEEE. V dropped 3 bases and J dropped 0 bases, with 12 bases sitting between them. This chain's CDR3 is CASSYRDTMNTEAFF. In DNA, the CDR3 is TGTGCCAGCAGCTATCGGGACACCATGAACACTGAAGCTTTCTTT.

The rearrangement uses TRBV7-2 and TRBJ2-5; 8 nucleotides line up with TRBD1. With V trimmed by 2 bases and J by 4 bases, 15 bases remained unmatched. Germline CDR1 reads SGHTA; CDR2 reads FQGNSA. The CDR3 contains 18 residues. For the CDR3, the DNA is TGTGCCAGCAGCTTAAGGTGGCCCATGTGGACAGGGACAGAGACCCAGTACTTC. Protein sequence: CASSLRWPMWTGTETQYF.

This chain uses TRBV7-8 with TRBJ2-2; D may be TRBD2 (5 bases). Germline lookup yields CDR1 SGHVS and CDR2 FQNEAQ. The CDR3 consists of 17 residues. V lost 1 base to trimming and J lost 5 bases, with 17 bases between them. CDR3 region: CASSLGPPTRGTGELFF. CDR3 coding DNA: TGTGCCAGCAGCTTAGGCCCTCCGACACGGGGTACCGGGGAGCTGTTTTTT.

This rearrangement joins TRBV12-1 to TRBJ2-7; the table's D call of TRBD1 was not tested on the DNA. TRBV12-1 is recorded as a pseudogene. The CDR3 runs to 15 residues. CDR3 DNA sequence: TGTGCCAGCAGCTTAACCGACAGGGGGCCCCTCGAGCAGTACTTC. Protein sequence: CASSLTDRGPLEQYF.

This chain uses TRBV7-3 with TRBJ1-1, with unresolved D. The V and J ends lost 5 bases and 3 bases respectively, with 10 bases between them. This CDR3 contains 13 residues. Per the germline V gene, CDR1 is SGHTA and CDR2 is FQGTGA. CDR3 nucleotides: TGTGCCAGCAGCCAACAGATATACACTGAAGCTTTCTTT. It codes for CASSQQIYTEAFF.

This clone occurred once. The chain uses TRBV9 and TRBJ2-7; D perhaps matches TRBD2 (5 bases). V lost 0 bases and J lost 6, with 7 bases in between. The CDR3 consists of 12 residues. The germline V gene encodes CDR1 SGDLS and CDR2 YYNGEE. CDR3 in DNA: TGTGCCAGCAGCGTAGGTGAGGGCGAGCAGTACTTC. This codes for CASSVGEGEQYF.

The chain carries TRBV10-3 and TRBJ2-2; 9 positions match TRBD1. V dropped 5 bases and J dropped 4; count of bases not matched to a gene: 8. The CDR3 is 16 residues long. Per germline, CDR1 ENHRY and CDR2 SYGVKD. The CDR3 DNA reads as TGTGCCATCAGTTTAACGGACAGGGGAAGCACCGGGGAGCTGTTTTTT. This gives the protein CAISLTDRGSTGELFF.

In its sample, this clone was seen a few times. The V call is TRBV5-1, the J call TRBJ1-1; D not resolved. Deletions cut 0 bases from V and 0 bases from J, with 6 bases between. There are 14 residues in the CDR3. Germline V gives CDR1 SGHRS, CDR2 YFSETQ. DNA for the CDR3: TGCGCCAGCAGCTTGGCATCCATGAACACTGAAGCTTTCTTT. It translates to CASSLASMNTEAFF. Combining the CDR3 with reference TRBV5-1 and TRBJ1-1 gives the whole variable domain KAGVTQTPRYLIKTRGQQVTLSCSPISGHRSVSWYQQTPGQGLQFLFEYFSETQRNKGNFPGRFSGRQFSNSRSEMNVSTLELGDSALYLCASSLASMNTEAFFGQGTRLTVV.

J is TRBJ2-7 and V is TRBV2, with TRBD1 identical over 10 bases. Germline CDR1 and CDR2: SNHLY and FYNNEI. Losses at the gene ends were 4 bases for V and 7 bases for J; bases not matched to a gene: 10. The CDR3 is 15 residues long. The CDR3 sequence: CASSVIRQGAREQYF. CDR3 nucleotides: TGTGCCAGCAGTGTGATTAGACAGGGGGCAAGGGAGCAGTACTTC.

This clone showed up just once. The genes are TRBV9 and TRBJ2-7, with TRBD1 identical over 10 bases. The CDR3 runs to 15 residues. V lost 0 bases and J lost 5; bases outside the gene matches: 5. Per the germline V gene, CDR1 is SGDLS and CDR2 is YYNGEE. The CDR3 DNA reads TGTGCCAGCAGCGTAGGGGTGACAGGGGGCGACGAGCAGTACTTC. Amino acids: CASSVGVTGGDEQYF.

The chain uses TRBV7-3 and TRBJ2-2; TRBD1 matches 7 bases. After removal of 6 bases from V and 5 bases from J, the junction contained 3 bases not matched to a gene. The CDR3 has 13 residues. The germline V gene has CDR1 SGHTA and CDR2 FQGTGA. The CDR3 sequence is CASSLQGTGELFF. CDR3 in DNA: TGTGCCAGCAGTTTACAGGGGACCGGGGAGCTGTTTTTT.

This rearrangement joins TRBV19 to TRBJ1-5; the D is unclear. The CDR3 contains 15 residues. Between the trimmed V and J ends, which lost 7 bases and 0 bases, there was a span of 13 bases. The germline CDR1 and CDR2 sequences are LNHDA and SQIVND (reference sequence). As DNA, the CDR3 is TGTGCCAGTATGGGCAGGTGGAATAGCAATCAGCCCCAGCATTTT. Translated: CASMGRWNSNQPQHF.

CDR3 loop: CAWSVLSNQPQHF. Written as DNA, the CDR3 is TGTGCCTGGAGTGTACTTAGCAATCAGCCCCAGCATTTT. The V call is TRBV30, the J call TRBJ1-5; D remains unclear. Trimming shortened V by 0 bases and J by 0 bases, and 3 bases separated the two germline ends. In germline, CDR1 is GTSNPN, CDR2 SVGIG (reference sequence). The CDR3 length is 13 residues.

The gene calls are TRBV2 and TRBJ1-2, with D maybe TRBD1 (5 bases). V lost 7 bases and J lost 5, with 11 bases in between. The CDR3 has 12 residues. Germline V gene data show CDR1 as SNHLY and CDR2 as FYNNEI. The CDR3 sequence: CASNQGTYGYTF. In DNA form, the CDR3 reads TGTGCCAGCAATCAGGGAACTTATGGCTACACCTTC.

The chain combines TRBV5-1 with TRBJ2-2; the D gene is possibly TRBD1 (5 bases). V was clipped by 0 bases and J by 6 bases, with 12 bases between them. This CDR3 region has 15 residues. The germline V gene encodes CDR1 SGHRS and CDR2 YFSETQ. CDR3 amino acids: CASSLGGAWSGELFF. The CDR3 DNA is TGCGCCAGCAGCTTGGGTGGGGCATGGTCCGGGGAGCTGTTTTTT.

The chain employs TRBV7-9 and TRBJ1-1; a weak D match, TRBD1 (5 bases). Germline assignment: CDR1 SEHNR and CDR2 FQNEAQ (reference sequence). The V gene lost 7 bases and the J gene lost 3 bases, with 15 bases spanning the gap. The CDR3 has 14 amino acids. This chain's CDR3 is CASIRSGGDTEAFF. CDR3 nucleotides: TGTGCCAGCATCCGTAGTGGGGGGGACACTGAAGCTTTCTTT.

This clone was counted once. This sequence joins TRBV11-2 and TRBJ2-7; D not certain. This CDR3 spans 15 amino acids. Per the germline V gene, CDR1 is SGHAT and CDR2 is FQNNGV. Trimming took 5 bases from V and 0 from J, leaving 14 bases between them. The CDR3: CASSLSSSSSYEQYF. The CDR3 DNA reads TGTGCCAGCAGCCTATCGTCGTCAAGCTCCTACGAGCAGTACTTC. The variable domain in full, completed from reference TRBV11-2 and TRBJ2-7, reads EAGVAQSPRYKIIEKRQSVAFWCNPISGHATLYWYQQILGQGPKLLIQFQNNGVVDDSQLPKDRFSAERLKGVDSTLKIQPAKLEDSAVYLCASSLSSSSSYEQYFGPGTRLTVT.

This clone was seen once. This chain links TRBV27 with TRBJ1-1; D is ambiguous. Trimming stripped 6 bases from V and 3 bases from J, with 11 bases between. Germline values: CDR1 MNHEY, CDR2 SMNVEV (reference sequence). This CDR3 region has 13 residues. CDR3 nucleotide sequence: TGTGCCAGCAGCTATACCCGGGACACTGAAGCTTTCTTT. Protein: CASSYTRDTEAFF.

The V call is TRBV6-5, the J call TRBJ1-1; 7 bases map to TRBD1. With 6 bases clipped from V and 4 bases from J, the junction kept 5 bases outside the gene matches. The V gene's germline CDR1 is MNHEY and CDR2 SVGAGI. The CDR3 loop spans 13 amino acids. The CDR3 DNA is TGTGCCAGCAGCCCTAACAGGGGCACTGAAGCTTTCTTT. This gives the protein CASSPNRGTEAFF.

The rearrangement links TRBV5-1 to TRBJ2-1; D is ambiguous. The CDR3 loop spans 15 amino acids. V was shortened by 0 bases and J by 2 bases, with 9 bases between the two germline ends. CDR1 and CDR2 from the germline V gene are SGHRS and YFSETQ. Here the CDR3 reads CASSLVSVTYNEQFF. The CDR3 bases are TGCGCCAGCAGCTTGGTCTCCGTAACCTACAATGAGCAGTTCTTC.

Only a few counts were recorded for this clone. The rearrangement links TRBV27 to TRBJ1-1; D uncertain. The germline V gene has CDR1 MNHEY and CDR2 SMNVEV (reference sequence). V dropped 6 bases and J dropped 1 base, with 9 bases sitting between them. CDR3 size: 13 residues. The chain's CDR3 is CASRYSGNTEAFF. CDR3 in DNA: TGTGCCAGCAGGTATTCAGGGAACACTGAAGCTTTCTTT.

This chain connects TRBV5-1 to TRBJ1-3, with D perhaps matching TRBD1 (6 bases). Germline V gene lookup returns CDR1 SGHRS and CDR2 YFSETQ. With 6 bases removed from V and 0 bases from J, the gap between germline ends came to 16 bases. The CDR3 is 16 residues long. The CDR3 DNA reads TGCGCCAGCACCTTAACAGGGCCGAACTCTGGAAACACCATATATTTT. It is translated as CASTLTGPNSGNTIYF.

The rearrangement uses TRBV2 and TRBJ1-1; D ambiguous. V lost 6 bases and J 4 bases, leaving 18 bases between the germline ends. The CDR3 is made up of 15 amino acids. The V gene's germline CDR1 is SNHLY and CDR2 FYNNEI. The CDR3 is CASRDLTSAATEAFF. The DNA of the CDR3 is TGTGCCAGCAGAGACCTGACATCCGCAGCCACTGAAGCTTTCTTT.

Of note for this clone: The junction shows a germline mismatch at one end, possibly a read error. This CDR3 is CASSITRDREETQYF. CDR3 nucleotide sequence: TGTGCTAGCAGCATAACCCGGGACAGGGAAGAGACCCAGTACTTC. This chain uses TRBV7-7 with TRBJ2-5; TRBD1 matches 9 bases. Germline assignment: CDR1 SSHAT and CDR2 FNYEAQ (reference sequence). CDR3 length: 15 amino acids. Complete variable domain (other parts from reference TRBV7-7 and TRBJ2-5): GAGVSQSPRYKVTKRGQDVTLRCDPISSHATLYWYQQALGQGPEFLTYFNYEAQPDKSGLPSDRFSAERPEGSISTLTIQRTEQRDSAMYRCASSITRDREETQYFGPGTRLLVL.

V usage is TRBV30 and J usage is TRBJ1-2; TRBD1 is a possible D gene (5 bases). V was trimmed by 7 bases and J by 4 bases, leaving 13 bases between them. Germline V lookup: CDR1 GTSNPN, CDR2 SVGIG (reference sequence). CDR3 length: 12 residues. The CDR3 DNA sequence: TGTGCCTTACCGGGACTCACCTATGGCTACACCTTC. This sequence encodes CALPGLTYGYTF.

The chain recombines TRBV7-2 with TRBJ2-7; no reliable D call. V gave up 2 bases and J gave up 5 bases, with 13 bases separating them. The CDR3 spans 14 residues. The germline V gene encodes CDR1 SGHTA and CDR2 FQGNSA. The CDR3 loop is CASSLQKVAHEQYF. The CDR3 coding sequence is TGTGCCAGCAGCTTACAGAAAGTAGCCCACGAGCAGTACTTC.

The chain is built from TRBV19 and TRBJ1-5; the match to TRBD1 covers 10 bases. The length of the CDR3 is 13 residues. J was trimmed by 7 bases and V by 11 bases; bases with no gene match: 8. CDR1 and CDR2 from the germline V gene are LNHDA and SQIVND (reference sequence). CDR3 sequence reads: CAGGGTGEQPQHF. The DNA for the CDR3 is TGTGCCGGTGGAGGGACAGGGGAGCAGCCCCAGCATTTT.

This clone was detected once. The rearrangement uses TRBV5-1 and TRBJ2-7, with a tentative D call TRBD1 (5 bases). With 4 bases removed from V and 6 bases from J, the gap between germline ends came to 20 bases. Germline CDR1 and CDR2: SGHRS and YFSETQ. The CDR3 is made up of 15 amino acids. The CDR3 loop reads CASSVLGAFSPEQYF. The DNA of the CDR3 is TGCGCCAGCAGCGTTTTAGGGGCCTTCTCCCCCGAGCAGTACTTC. The complete variable domain, with remaining parts taken from reference TRBV5-1 and TRBJ2-7, reads KAGVTQTPRYLIKTRGQQVTLSCSPISGHRSVSWYQQTPGQGLQFLFEYFSETQRNKGNFPGRFSGRQFSNSRSEMNVSTLELGDSALYLCASSVLGAFSPEQYFGPGTRLTVT.